The T cell receptor (beta chain) described here comes from a study of blood T cell repertoires in COVID-19. Looked up from germline, CDR1 is SQVTM and CDR2 is ANQGSEA. The CDR3 consists of 12 residues. V was cut by 6 bases and J by 4 bases, with 12 bases left in between. The method was immunoSEQ multiplex PCR; TCRdb's version includes in-frame clones alone and lacks a portion of them. The data hold 250,000 to 300,000 clones, with about 85% observed a single time. This clone was counted only a few times. The chain links TRBV29-1 to TRBJ1-1; perhaps TRBD1 as D (5 bases). Material for sequencing was peripheral blood. The clonotype originates from a man in his sixties with acute or convalescent COVID-19. CDR3 coding DNA: TGCAGCGTCGCCGACGGGGGCACTGAAGCTTTCTTT. Translated: CSVADGGTEAFF.